The rows below give T cell receptor beta chains drawn from one sample of a study of T cell changes during pregnancy in multiple sclerosis. Clones were read by immunoSEQ multiplex PCR, and TCRdb kept only the in-frame ones, dropping some. The sample has tens of thousands of clones, 90% seen once. Sequenced here: peripheral blood, sampled in the first trimester of pregnancy. These receptors were obtained from a female donor in good health, enrolled as a control in a pregnancy study. CDR3s include the opening cysteine and the closing phenylalanine or tryptophan. The D gene is left open where the match is weak. The size field is filled for only some rows; it gives once, few, many or a size class.

cdr3_nt cdr3_aa clone_size v_call d_call j_call
TGTGCCAGCAGTTTACGGAGGGGTAGTCAGCCCCAGCATTTT CASSLRRGSQPQHF - TRBV27 - TRBJ1-5
TGTGCCAGCAGTGAAAGGGCAGGGGCCCTGAACACCGGGGAGCTGTTTTTT CASSERAGALNTGELFF - TRBV2 - TRBJ2-2
TGCGCCAGCAGCTTGGCAGGGTCAGATGAAAAACTGTTTTTT CASSLAGSDEKLFF - TRBV5-1 - TRBJ1-4
TGTGCCAGCAGCAGTAGCGGGGTTGGCGCCGGGGAGCTGTTTTTT CASSSSGVGAGELFF - TRBV5-6 TRBD2 TRBJ2-2
TGTGCCAGTAGTCCCCGGGAGGGGGAGACCCAGTACTTC CASSPREGETQYF - TRBV19 TRBD2 TRBJ2-5
TGTGCCAGCAGCTTAGGCGGGGCAGGGCGGACCTACGAGCAGTACTTC CASSLGGAGRTYEQYF - TRBV11-2 - TRBJ2-7
TGTGCCACCCGCGGGTTGGGGTATGGGGCCAACGTCCTGACTTTC CATRGLGYGANVLTF - TRBV6-5 - TRBJ2-6
TGTGCCAGCAGCTTAGCCTCGACTAGCGGGAGGGGTGAGCAGTACTTC CASSLASTSGRGEQYF few TRBV7-6 TRBD2 TRBJ2-7
TGTGCCAGCAGTTACAGGGCCTTGACTGAAGCTTTCTTT CASSYRALTEAFF - TRBV2 - TRBJ1-1
TGTGCCTGGAGTAAGGGGGATATCTACAATGAGCAGTTCTTC CAWSKGDIYNEQFF few TRBV30 - TRBJ2-1
TGTGCCAGCAGTCTAGGGGGAATCCTCTACGAGCAGTACTTC CASSLGGILYEQYF - TRBV7-2 - TRBJ2-7
TGTGCCAGCAGTGCTCAAAGGACAGGGTACCCCTACGAGCAGTACTTC CASSAQRTGYPYEQYF - TRBV28 TRBD1 TRBJ2-7
TGTGCCAGCAGTTACTCTCGGGCAGGGGGTGGCACTGAAGCTTTCTTT CASSYSRAGGGTEAFF - TRBV6-5 TRBD1 TRBJ1-1
TGTGCCAGCAGCGTAGACGGGAGGCTCTACGAGCAGTACTTC CASSVDGRLYEQYF - TRBV9 TRBD2 TRBJ2-7
TGTGCCAGCAGCCCTATTACGGAGCGGAACACCGGGGAGCTGTTTTTT CASSPITERNTGELFF - TRBV7-9 - TRBJ2-2
TGTGCCAGCAGTTTATCAGGGGGTGGCAATCAGCCCCAGCATTTT CASSLSGGGNQPQHF - TRBV27 - TRBJ1-5
TGTGCCATCAGTGTTAGGGGGTCGACAGGGGGAATGGTGGGATCGCCCCAGTACTTC CAISVRGSTGGMVGSPQYF - TRBV10-3 TRBD1 TRBJ2-5
TGTGCCAGCAGTTCTTACAGGGGGATACACGAGCAGTACTTC CASSSYRGIHEQYF - TRBV6-5 TRBD1 TRBJ2-7
TGTGCCAGCAGTTTAAGGAGTCCCTACGAGCAGTACTTC CASSLRSPYEQYF once TRBV28 - TRBJ2-7
TGTGCCAGCAGTCTAGCGGGTCTCTCCTACGAGCAGTACTTC CASSLAGLSYEQYF - TRBV28 TRBD2 TRBJ2-7
TGTGCCAGCAGTTCAACAGGACACAATCAGCCCCAGCATTTT CASSSTGHNQPQHF - TRBV6-5 - TRBJ1-5
TGTGCCACCAGTAGGGGCAGGGTTGGGCAAGAGACCCAGTACTTC CATSRGRVGQETQYF - TRBV7-8 - TRBJ2-5